This TCR beta chain stems from a study of regulatory T cells in long-lasting Graves disease. Study findings and constraints: Relative to new patients (roughly 970), persistent patients exhibited greater sharing of public clonotypes (around 3,000).

Points on this clonotype: What it binds is not known.

Time point of the sample: persistent/refractory GD, antithyroid drugs over 5 years with positive TRAb. TCR sequences were obtained from RNA taken from PBMCs. Sequencing libraries for TCR beta were prepared with iRepertoire HTBI primers and Arm-PCR of CDR3 regions. Each CDR3 protein is one row after TCRdb ran MiXCR on the multiplex PCR reads. The table shows 450,000 or so distinct CDR3 sequences, with about a fifth occurring only once. The CDR3 sequence is 17 residues long. V was clipped by 4 bases and J by 1 base; unmatched bases: 9. The germline V gene has CDR1 SGHTA and CDR2 FQGTGA. The V call is TRBV7-3, the J call TRBJ2-2, with 7 bases fitting TRBD2. This material consisted of peripheral blood mononuclear cells (PBMCs), taken when the disease was refractory, from a patient treated with antithyroid drugs. The sequence was collected from a female donor with Graves disease. For the CDR3, the DNA is TGTGCCAGCAGCTCCCCCGGGACTAACATGAACACCGGGGAGCTGTTTTTT. It yields the protein CASSSPGTNMNTGELFF.